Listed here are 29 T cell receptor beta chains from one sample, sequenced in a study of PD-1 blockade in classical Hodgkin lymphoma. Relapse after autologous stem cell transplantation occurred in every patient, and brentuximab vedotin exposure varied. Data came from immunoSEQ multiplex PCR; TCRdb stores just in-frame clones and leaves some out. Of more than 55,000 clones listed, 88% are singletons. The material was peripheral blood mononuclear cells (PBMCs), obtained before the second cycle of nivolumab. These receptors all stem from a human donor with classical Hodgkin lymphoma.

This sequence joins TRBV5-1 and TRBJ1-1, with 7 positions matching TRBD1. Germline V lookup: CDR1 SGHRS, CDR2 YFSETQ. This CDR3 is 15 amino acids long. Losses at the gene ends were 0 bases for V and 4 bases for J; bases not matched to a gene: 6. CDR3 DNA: TGCGCCAGCAGCTTGGGAGGGGGCGGGAGCACTGAAGCTTTCTTT. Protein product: CASSLGGGGSTEAFF.

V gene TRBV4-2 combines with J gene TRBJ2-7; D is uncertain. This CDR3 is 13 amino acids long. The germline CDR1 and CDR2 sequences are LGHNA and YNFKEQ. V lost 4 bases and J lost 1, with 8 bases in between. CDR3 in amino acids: CASSPIGSYEQYF. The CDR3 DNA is TGTGCCAGCAGCCCCATTGGATCCTACGAGCAGTACTTC.

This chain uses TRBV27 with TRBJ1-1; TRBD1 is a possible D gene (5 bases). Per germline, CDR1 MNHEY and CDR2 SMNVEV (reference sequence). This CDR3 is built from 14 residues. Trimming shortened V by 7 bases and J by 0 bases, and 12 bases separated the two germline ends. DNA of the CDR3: TGTGCCAGCACCCCCGGGGGATTGAACACTGAAGCTTTCTTT. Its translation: CASTPGGLNTEAFF.

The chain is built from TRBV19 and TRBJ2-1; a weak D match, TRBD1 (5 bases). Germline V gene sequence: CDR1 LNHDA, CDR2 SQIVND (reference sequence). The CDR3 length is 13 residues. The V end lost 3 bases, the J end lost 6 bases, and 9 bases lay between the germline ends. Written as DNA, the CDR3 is TGTGCCAGTAGTATCGGCACAGGCAATGAGCAGTTCTTC. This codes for CASSIGTGNEQFF.

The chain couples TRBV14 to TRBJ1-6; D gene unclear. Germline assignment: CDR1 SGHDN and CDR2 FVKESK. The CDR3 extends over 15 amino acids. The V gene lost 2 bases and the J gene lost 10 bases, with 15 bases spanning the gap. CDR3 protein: CASSQLGGEGSPLHF. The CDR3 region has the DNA TGTGCCAGCAGCCAACTAGGTGGGGAGGGATCACCCCTCCACTTT.

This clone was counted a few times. CDR3 amino acids: CASSLRDGFSYEQYF. The CDR3 bases are TGTGCCAGCAGCCTCCGGGACGGGTTCTCCTACGAGCAGTACTTC. The chain couples TRBV6-5 to TRBJ2-7; D could derive from TRBD1 or TRBD2 (5 bases each). Germline V gives CDR1 MNHEY, CDR2 SVGAGI. The CDR3 has 15 amino acids. Trimming pared 6 bases from V and 0 bases from J, leaving 15 bases between.

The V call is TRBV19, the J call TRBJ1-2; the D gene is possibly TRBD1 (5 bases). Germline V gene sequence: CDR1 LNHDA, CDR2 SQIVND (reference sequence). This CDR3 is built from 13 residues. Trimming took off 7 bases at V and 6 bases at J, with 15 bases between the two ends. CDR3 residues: CASISGAGDGYTF. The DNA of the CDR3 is TGTGCCAGTATCTCCGGGGCCGGGGATGGCTACACCTTC.

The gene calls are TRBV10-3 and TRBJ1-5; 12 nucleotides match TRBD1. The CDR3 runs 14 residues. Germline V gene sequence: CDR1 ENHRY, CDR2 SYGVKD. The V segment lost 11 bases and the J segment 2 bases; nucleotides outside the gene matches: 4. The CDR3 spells CASGQGARNQPQHF. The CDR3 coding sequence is TGTGCCTCGGGACAGGGGGCGCGCAATCAGCCCCAGCATTTT.

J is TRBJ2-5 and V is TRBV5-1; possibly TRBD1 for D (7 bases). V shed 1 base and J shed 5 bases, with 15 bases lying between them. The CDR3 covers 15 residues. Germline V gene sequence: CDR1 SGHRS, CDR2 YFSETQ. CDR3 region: CASSLLQGGGETQYF. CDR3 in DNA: TGCGCCAGCAGCTTGCTCCAGGGGGGTGGGGAGACCCAGTACTTC.

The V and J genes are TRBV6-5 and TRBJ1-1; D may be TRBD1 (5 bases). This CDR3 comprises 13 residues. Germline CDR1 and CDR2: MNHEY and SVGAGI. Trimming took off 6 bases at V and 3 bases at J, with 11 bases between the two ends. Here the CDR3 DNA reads TGTGCCAGCAGCCGAAGACAGCACACTGAAGCTTTCTTT. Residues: CASSRRQHTEAFF.

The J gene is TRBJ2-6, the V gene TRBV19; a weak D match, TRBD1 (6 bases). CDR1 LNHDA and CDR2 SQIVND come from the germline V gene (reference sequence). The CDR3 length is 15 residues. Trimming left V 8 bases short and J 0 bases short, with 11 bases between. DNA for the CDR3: TGTGCCAGTGGAAAACAGGGCTCTGGGGCCAACGTCCTGACTTTC. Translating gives CASGKQGSGANVLTF.

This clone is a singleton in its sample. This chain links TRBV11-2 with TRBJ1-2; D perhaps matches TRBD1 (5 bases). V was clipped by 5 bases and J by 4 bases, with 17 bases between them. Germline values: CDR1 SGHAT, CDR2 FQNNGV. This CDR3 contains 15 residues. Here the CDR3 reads CASSTSRGGGYGYTF. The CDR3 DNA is TGTGCCAGCAGCACTAGTCGTGGGGGTGGCTATGGCTACACCTTC.

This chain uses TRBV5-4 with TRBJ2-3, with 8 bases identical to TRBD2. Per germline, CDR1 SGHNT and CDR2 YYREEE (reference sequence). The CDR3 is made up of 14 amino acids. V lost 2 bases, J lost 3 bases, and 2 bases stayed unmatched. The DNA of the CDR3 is TGTGCCAGCAGCTTTAGCGGGGAAACAGATACGCAGTATTTT. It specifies CASSFSGETDTQYF.

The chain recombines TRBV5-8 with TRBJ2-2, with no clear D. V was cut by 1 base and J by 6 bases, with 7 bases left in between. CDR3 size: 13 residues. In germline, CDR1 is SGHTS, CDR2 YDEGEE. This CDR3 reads CASSLLAPGELFF. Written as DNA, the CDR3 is TGTGCCAGCAGCTTGTTGGCCCCCGGGGAGCTGTTTTTT.

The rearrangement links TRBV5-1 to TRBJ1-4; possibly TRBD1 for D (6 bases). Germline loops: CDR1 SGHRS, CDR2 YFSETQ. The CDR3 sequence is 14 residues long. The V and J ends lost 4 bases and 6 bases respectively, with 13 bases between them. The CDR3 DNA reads TGCGCCAGCAGCCGGACAGTTTCCGATGAAAAACTGTTTTTT. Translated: CASSRTVSDEKLFF. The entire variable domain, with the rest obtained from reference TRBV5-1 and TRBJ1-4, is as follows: KAGVTQTPRYLIKTRGQQVTLSCSPISGHRSVSWYQQTPGQGLQFLFEYFSETQRNKGNFPGRFSGRQFSNSRSEMNVSTLELGDSALYLCASSRTVSDEKLFFGSGTQLSVL.

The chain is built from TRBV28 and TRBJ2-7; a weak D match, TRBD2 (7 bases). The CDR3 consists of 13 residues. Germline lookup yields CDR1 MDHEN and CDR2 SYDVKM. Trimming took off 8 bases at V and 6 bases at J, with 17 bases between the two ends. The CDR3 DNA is TGTGCCAGCCGCGCGGGGGCTCTAAGCGAGCAGTACTTC. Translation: CASRAGALSEQYF.

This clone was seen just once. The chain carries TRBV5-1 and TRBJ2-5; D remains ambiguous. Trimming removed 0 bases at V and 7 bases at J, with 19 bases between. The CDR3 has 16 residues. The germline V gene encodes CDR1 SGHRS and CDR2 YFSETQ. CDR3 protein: CASSLVVQRFTGTQYF. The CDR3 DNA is TGCGCCAGCAGCTTGGTTGTTCAGAGGTTTACGGGGACCCAGTACTTC.

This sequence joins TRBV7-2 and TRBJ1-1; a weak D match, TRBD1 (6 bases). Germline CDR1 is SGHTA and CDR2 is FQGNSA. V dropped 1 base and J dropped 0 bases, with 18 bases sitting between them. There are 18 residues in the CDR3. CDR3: CASSLVGGPRTMNTEAFF. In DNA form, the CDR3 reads TGTGCCAGCAGCTTAGTTGGGGGCCCGCGAACCATGAACACTGAAGCTTTCTTT.

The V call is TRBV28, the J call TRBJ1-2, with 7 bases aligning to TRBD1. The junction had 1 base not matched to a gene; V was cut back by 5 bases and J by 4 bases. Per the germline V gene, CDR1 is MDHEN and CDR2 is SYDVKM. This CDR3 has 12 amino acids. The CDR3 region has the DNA TGTGCCAGCAGTAGGGACAGCTATGGCTACACCTTC. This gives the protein CASSRDSYGYTF.

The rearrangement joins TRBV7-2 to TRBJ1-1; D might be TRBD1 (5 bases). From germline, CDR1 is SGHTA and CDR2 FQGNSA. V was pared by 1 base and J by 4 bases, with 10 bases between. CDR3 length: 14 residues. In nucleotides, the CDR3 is TGTGCCAGCAGCTTAGTGGGGGAGAGCACTGAAGCTTTCTTT. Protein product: CASSLVGESTEAFF.

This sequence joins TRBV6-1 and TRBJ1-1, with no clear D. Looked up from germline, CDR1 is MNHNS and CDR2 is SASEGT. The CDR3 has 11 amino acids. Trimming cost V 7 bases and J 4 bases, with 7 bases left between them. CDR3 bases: TGTGCCAGCACCCGGGGCACTGAAGCTTTCTTT. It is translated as CASTRGTEAFF.

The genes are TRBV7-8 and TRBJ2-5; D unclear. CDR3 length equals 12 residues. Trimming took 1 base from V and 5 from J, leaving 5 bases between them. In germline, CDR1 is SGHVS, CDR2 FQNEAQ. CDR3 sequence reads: CASSLVPETQYF. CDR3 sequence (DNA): TGTGCCAGCAGCTTAGTTCCGGAGACCCAGTACTTC.

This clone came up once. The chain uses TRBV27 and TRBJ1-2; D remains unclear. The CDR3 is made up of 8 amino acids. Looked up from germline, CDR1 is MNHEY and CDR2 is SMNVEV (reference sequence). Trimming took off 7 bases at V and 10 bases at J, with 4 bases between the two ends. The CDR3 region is CASKVYTF. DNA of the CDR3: TGTGCCAGCAAGGTCTACACCTTC.

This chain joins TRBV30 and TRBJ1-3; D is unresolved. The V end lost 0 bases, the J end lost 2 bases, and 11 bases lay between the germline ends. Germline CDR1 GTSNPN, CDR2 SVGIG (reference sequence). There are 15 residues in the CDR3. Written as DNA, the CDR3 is TGTGCCTGGAGTGTGACAAGTTTAGCTGGAAACACCATATATTTT. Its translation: CAWSVTSLAGNTIYF.

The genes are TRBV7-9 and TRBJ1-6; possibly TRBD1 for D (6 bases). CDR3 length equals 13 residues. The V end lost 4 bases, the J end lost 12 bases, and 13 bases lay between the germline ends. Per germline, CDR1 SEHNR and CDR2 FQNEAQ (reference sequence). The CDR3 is CASSSAGVGPLHF. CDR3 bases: TGTGCCAGCAGCTCAGCAGGGGTGGGACCCCTCCACTTT.

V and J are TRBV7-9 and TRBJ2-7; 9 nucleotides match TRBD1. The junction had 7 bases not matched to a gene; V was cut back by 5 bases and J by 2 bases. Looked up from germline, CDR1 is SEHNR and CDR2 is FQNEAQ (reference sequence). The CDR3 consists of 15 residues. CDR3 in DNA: TGTGCCAGCAGCGCCCACGGGACAGGGACCTACGAGCAGTACTTC. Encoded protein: CASSAHGTGTYEQYF.

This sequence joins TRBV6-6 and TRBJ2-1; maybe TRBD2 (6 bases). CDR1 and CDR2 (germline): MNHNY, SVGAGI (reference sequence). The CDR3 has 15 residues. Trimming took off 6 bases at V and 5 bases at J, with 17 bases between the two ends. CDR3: CASRRETAGHNEQFF. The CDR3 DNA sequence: TGTGCCAGCAGGAGGGAGACGGCGGGACACAATGAGCAGTTCTTC.

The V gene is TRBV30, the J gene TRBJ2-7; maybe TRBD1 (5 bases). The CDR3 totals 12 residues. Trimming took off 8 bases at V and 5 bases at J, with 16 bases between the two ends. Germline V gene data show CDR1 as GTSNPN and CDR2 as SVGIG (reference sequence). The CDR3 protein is CALWGFPHEQYF. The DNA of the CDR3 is TGTGCCCTCTGGGGCTTTCCCCACGAGCAGTACTTC.

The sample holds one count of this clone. CDR3 protein: CASSRQDDQPQHF. CDR3 in DNA: TGTGCCAGCAGCCGCCAGGATGATCAGCCCCAGCATTTT. The chain carries TRBV7-9 and TRBJ1-5, with D unresolved. The germline V and J ends were trimmed by 5 bases and 5 bases, with 10 bases remaining between them. CDR1 and CDR2 (germline): SEHNR, FQNEAQ (reference sequence). This CDR3 has 13 amino acids.